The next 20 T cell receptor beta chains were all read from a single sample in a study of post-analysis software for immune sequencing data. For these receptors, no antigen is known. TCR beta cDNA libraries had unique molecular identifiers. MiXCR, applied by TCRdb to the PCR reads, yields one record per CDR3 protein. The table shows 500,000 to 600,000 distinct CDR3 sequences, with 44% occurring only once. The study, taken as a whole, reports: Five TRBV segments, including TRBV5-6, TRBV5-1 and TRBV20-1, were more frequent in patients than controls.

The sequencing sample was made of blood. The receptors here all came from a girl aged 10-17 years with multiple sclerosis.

CDR3 in amino acids: CASSHRVLASGKYNEQFF. The CDR3, as DNA: TGTGCCAGCAGCCATCGGGTATTGGCTAGCGGGAAGTACAATGAGCAGTTCTTC. The chain joins TRBV3-1 to TRBJ2-1; 9 positions agree with TRBD2. The CDR3 runs to 18 residues. CDR1 and CDR2 from the germline V gene are LGHDT and YNNKEL (reference sequence). Trimming removed 3 bases from V and 4 bases from J; junction bases left unmatched: 13.

The CDR3 sequence is CASSNGATDEAFF. The CDR3 coding sequence is TGCGCCAGCAGCAACGGGGCAACGGATGAAGCTTTCTTT. The chain joins TRBV5-1 to TRBJ1-1; TRBD1 might be the D (5 bases). The germline CDR1 and CDR2 sequences are SGHRS and YFSETQ. V shed 4 bases and J shed 7 bases, with 14 bases lying between them. The CDR3 totals 13 residues.

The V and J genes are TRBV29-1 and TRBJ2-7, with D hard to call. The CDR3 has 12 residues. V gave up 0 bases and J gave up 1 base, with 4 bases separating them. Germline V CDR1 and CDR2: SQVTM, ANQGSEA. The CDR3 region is CSVEEGSYEQYF. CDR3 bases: TGCAGCGTTGAAGAGGGGTCCTACGAGCAGTACTTC.

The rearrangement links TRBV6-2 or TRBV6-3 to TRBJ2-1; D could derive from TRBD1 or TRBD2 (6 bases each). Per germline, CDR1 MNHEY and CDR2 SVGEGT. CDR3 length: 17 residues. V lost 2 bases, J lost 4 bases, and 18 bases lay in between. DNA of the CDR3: TGTGCCAGCAGTTACCAGTTGCGCGCGGGACAATACAATGAGCAGTTCTTC. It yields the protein CASSYQLRAGQYNEQFF.

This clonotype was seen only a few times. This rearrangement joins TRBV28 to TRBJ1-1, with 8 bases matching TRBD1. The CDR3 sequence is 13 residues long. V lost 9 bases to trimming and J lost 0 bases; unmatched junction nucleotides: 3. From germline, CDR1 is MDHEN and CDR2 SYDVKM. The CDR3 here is CASYRGMNTEAFF. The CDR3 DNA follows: TGTGCCAGTTACAGGGGGATGAACACTGAAGCTTTCTTT.

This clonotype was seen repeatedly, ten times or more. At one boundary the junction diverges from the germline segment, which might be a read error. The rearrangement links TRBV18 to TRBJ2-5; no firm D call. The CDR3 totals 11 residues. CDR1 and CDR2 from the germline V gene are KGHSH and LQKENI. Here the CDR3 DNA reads TGCGCCAGCAGCAACCAAGAGACCCAGTACTTC. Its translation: CASSNQETQYF. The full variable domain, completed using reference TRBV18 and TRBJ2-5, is NAGVMQNPRHLVRRRGQEARLRCSPMKGHSHVYWYRQLPEEGLKFMVYLQKENIIDESGMPKERFSAEFPKEGPSILRIQQVVRGDSAAYFCASSNQETQYFGPGTRLLVL.

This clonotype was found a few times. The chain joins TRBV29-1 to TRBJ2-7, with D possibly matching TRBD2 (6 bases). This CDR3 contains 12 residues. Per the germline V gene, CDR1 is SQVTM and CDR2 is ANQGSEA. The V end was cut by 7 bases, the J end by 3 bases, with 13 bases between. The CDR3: CSGGTAGYEQYF. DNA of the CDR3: TGCAGCGGTGGGACTGCTGGCTACGAGCAGTACTTC.

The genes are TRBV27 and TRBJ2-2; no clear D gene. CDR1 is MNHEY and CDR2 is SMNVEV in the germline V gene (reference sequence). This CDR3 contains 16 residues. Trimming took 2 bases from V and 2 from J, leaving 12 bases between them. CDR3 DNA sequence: TGTGCCAGCAGTTTAATAGGTTTCAGTAACACCGGGGAGCTGTTTTTT. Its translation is CASSLIGFSNTGELFF.

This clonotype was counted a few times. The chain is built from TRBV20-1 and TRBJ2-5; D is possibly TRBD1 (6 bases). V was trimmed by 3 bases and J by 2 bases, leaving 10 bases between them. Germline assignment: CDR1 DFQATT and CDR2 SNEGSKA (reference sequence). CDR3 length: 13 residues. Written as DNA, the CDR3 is TGCAGTGCTAGGGGACAAATTCAAGAGACCCAGTACTTC. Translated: CSARGQIQETQYF.

The CDR3 DNA is TGCGCCAGCAGCAGACCTAGCGGGGATAGCACAGATACGCAGTATTTT. Amino acids: CASSRPSGDSTDTQYF. This chain joins TRBV5-1 and TRBJ2-3; 9 bases match TRBD2. CDR3 length: 16 amino acids. CDR1 and CDR2 from the germline V gene are SGHRS and YFSETQ. The V segment lost 4 bases and the J segment 0 bases; nucleotides outside the gene matches: 6.

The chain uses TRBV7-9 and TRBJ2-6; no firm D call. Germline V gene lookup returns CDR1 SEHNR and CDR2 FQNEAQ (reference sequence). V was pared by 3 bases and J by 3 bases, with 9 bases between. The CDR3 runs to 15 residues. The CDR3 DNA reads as TGTGCCAGCAGCTTTATCGCGGATGGGGCCAACGTCCTGACTTTC. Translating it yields CASSFIADGANVLTF.

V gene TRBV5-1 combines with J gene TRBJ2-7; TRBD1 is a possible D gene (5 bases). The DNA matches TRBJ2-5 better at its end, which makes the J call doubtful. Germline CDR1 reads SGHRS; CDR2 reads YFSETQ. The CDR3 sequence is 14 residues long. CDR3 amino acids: CASSLGQPSETQYF. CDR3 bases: TGCGCCAGCAGCTTGGGACAGCCGTCGGAGACCCAGTACTTC.

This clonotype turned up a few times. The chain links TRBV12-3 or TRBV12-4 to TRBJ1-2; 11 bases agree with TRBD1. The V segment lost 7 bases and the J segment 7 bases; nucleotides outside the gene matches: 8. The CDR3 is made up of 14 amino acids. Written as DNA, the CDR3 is TGTGCCAGCACCGGGACAGGGGGGGCTGGTGGCTACACCTTC. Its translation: CASTGTGGAGGYTF.

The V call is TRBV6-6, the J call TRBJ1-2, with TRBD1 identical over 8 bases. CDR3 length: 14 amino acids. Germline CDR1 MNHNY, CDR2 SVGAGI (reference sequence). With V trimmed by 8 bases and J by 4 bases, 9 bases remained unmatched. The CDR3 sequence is CASFLGQGSYGYTF. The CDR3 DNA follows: TGTGCCAGCTTCCTAGGACAGGGAAGCTATGGCTACACCTTC.

For the CDR3, the DNA is TGTGCCAGCAGCTATGGCCTTCCCTATGGCTACACCTTC. Protein sequence: CASSYGLPYGYTF. The rearrangement joins TRBV7-9 to TRBJ1-2; no clear D. This CDR3 is 13 amino acids long. Trimming stripped 4 bases from V and 4 bases from J, with 10 bases between. Germline V gene data show CDR1 as SEHNR and CDR2 as FQNEAQ (reference sequence).

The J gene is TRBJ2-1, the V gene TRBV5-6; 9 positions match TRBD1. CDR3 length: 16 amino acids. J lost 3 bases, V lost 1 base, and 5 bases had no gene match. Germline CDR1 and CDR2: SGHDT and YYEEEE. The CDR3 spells CASSLYRDRDYNEQFF. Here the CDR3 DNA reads TGTGCCAGCAGCTTGTACCGGGACAGGGACTACAATGAGCAGTTCTTC.

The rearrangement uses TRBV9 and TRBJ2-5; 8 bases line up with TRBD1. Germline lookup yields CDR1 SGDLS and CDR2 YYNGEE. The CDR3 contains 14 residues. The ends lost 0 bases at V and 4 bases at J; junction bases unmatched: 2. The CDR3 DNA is TGTGCCAGCAGCGTAGCTACAGGGGGAGAGACCCAGTACTTC. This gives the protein CASSVATGGETQYF.

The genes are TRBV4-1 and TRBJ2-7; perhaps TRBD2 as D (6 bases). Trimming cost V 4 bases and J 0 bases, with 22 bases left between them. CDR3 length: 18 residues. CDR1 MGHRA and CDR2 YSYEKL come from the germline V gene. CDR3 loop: CASSPLSQGGAFSYEQYF. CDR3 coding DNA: TGCGCCAGCAGCCCCCTTTCTCAGGGCGGGGCATTCTCCTACGAGCAGTACTTC.

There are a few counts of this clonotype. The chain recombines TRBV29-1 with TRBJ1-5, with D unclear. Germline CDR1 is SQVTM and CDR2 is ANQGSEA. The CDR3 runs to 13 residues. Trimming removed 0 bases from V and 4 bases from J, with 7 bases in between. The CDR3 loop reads CSVEENKNQPQHF. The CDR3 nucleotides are TGCAGCGTTGAAGAGAACAAAAATCAGCCCCAGCATTTT. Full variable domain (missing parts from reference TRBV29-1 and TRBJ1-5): SAVISQKPSRDICQRGTSLTIQCQVDSQVTMMFWYRQQPGQSLTLIATANQGSEATYESGFVIDKFPISRPNLTFSTLTVSNMSPEDSSIYLCSVEENKNQPQHFGDGTRLSIL.

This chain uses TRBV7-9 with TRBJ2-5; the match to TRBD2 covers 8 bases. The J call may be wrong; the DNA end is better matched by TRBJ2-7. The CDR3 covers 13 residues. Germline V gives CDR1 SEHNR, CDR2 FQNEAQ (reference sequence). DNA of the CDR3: TGTGCCAGCAGCTCGGCAGCGGGGGACGAGCAGTACTTC. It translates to CASSSAAGDEQYF.